The 14 T cell receptor beta chains reported below all come from one sample, sequenced in a study of cytomegalovirus exposure and HLA in healthy donors (dated by TCRdb to about 2017). The library was made by the immunoSEQ multiplex PCR assay. A mixture of 60 forward primers for TCR Vbeta segments and 13 reverse primers for TCR Jbeta segments was used in the multiplex PCR. TCRdb's version of the immuneACCESS table is confined to in-frame rearrangements and falls short of the full clone set. An unresolved V gene accounts for under half of the shortfall where checked; the remainder is of unknown origin. The sample table contains just over 150,000 clones; only one count was recorded for around 84% of them. The ten largest clones capture roughly 2.3% of the sample. What was sequenced was PBMCs. These receptors came from a young woman in good health and CMV-seronegative.

This chain connects TRBV5-6 to TRBJ1-4; TRBD1 might be the D (6 bases). The V end was cut by 1 base, the J end by 3 bases, with 19 bases between. The germline gives CDR1 SGHDT, CDR2 YYEEEE. The CDR3 has 18 residues. CDR3 bases: TGTGCCAGCAGCTTGTACAGGGAGGGGCAGATACCTAATGAAAAACTGTTTTTT. Protein sequence: CASSLYREGQIPNEKLFF. The full variable domain, its missing parts supplied by reference TRBV5-6 and TRBJ1-4, is DAGVTQSPTHLIKTRGQQVTLRCSPKSGHDTVSWYQQALGQGPQFIFQYYEEEERQRGNFPDRFSGHQFPNYSSELNVNALLLGDSALYLCASSLYREGQIPNEKLFFGSGTQLSVL.

The chain uses TRBV6-5 and TRBJ2-5; 7 bases map to TRBD2. The germline CDR1 and CDR2 sequences are MNHEY and SVGAGI. V gave up 2 bases and J gave up 5 bases; unmatched junction bases: 2. The CDR3 consists of 13 residues. The CDR3 loop reads CASSYGLGETQYF. The CDR3 nucleotides are TGTGCCAGCAGTTACGGACTAGGGGAGACCCAGTACTTC.

The rearrangement uses TRBV6-1 and TRBJ1-3; tentative D call: TRBD1 (6 bases). With 3 bases removed from V and 3 bases from J, the gap between germline ends came to 15 bases. From germline, CDR1 is MNHNS and CDR2 SASEGT. The CDR3 covers 16 residues. For the CDR3, the DNA is TGTGCCAGCAGTGATTCACAGGGTCGAATTGGAAACACCATATATTTT. It codes for CASSDSQGRIGNTIYF.

This clone was detected only once. The chain uses TRBV18 and TRBJ2-1; 8 positions agree with TRBD1. Unmatched junction bases numbered 8, after V lost 0 bases and J lost 4 bases. CDR3 length: 17 amino acids. The V gene's germline CDR1 is KGHSH and CDR2 LQKENI. CDR3 loop: CASSPPLDRDNYNEQFF. The CDR3 coding sequence is TGTGCCAGCTCACCACCGCTGGACAGGGATAATTACAATGAGCAGTTCTTC.

The chain joins TRBV30 to TRBJ1-2, with a weak D call TRBD1 (6 bases). Germline assignment: CDR1 GTSNPN and CDR2 SVGIG (reference sequence). Trimming left V 0 bases short and J 5 bases short, with 13 bases between. The CDR3 extends over 14 amino acids. CDR3 loop: CAWSVGGAGYGYTF. The CDR3 region has the DNA TGTGCCTGGAGTGTTGGGGGGGCAGGGTATGGCTACACCTTC.

The chain employs TRBV5-4 and TRBJ2-7; perhaps TRBD1 as D (5 bases). The V end was cut by 4 bases, the J end by 3 bases, with 17 bases between. CDR1 and CDR2 (germline): SGHNT, YYREEE (reference sequence). There are 15 residues in the CDR3. In DNA form, the CDR3 reads TGTGCCAGCAGCCTAAGGCCAGGGAAGGGCTACGAGCAGTACTTC. As protein: CASSLRPGKGYEQYF.

This chain connects TRBV2 to TRBJ2-1; the D gene is possibly TRBD2 (5 bases). Per germline, CDR1 SNHLY and CDR2 FYNNEI. The CDR3 covers 15 residues. Trimming pared 4 bases from V and 4 bases from J, leaving 14 bases between. The DNA of the CDR3 is TGTGCCAGCAGTGCTTGGCTAGCAGATTACAATGAGCAGTTCTTC. It codes for CASSAWLADYNEQFF.

The chain couples TRBV25-1 to TRBJ2-1; TRBD2 matches 9 bases. The CDR3 consists of 16 residues. The germline gives CDR1 MGHDK, CDR2 SYGVNS. V trimming: 5 bases; J trimming: 8 bases; junction bases outside the gene matches: 13. The CDR3 region is CASSRGLAPVIDEQFF. The CDR3 DNA sequence: TGTGCCAGCAGTAGGGGACTAGCCCCAGTTATCGATGAGCAGTTCTTC.

The V gene is TRBV14, the J gene TRBJ2-7; 9 bases agree with TRBD1. This CDR3 comprises 15 residues. Germline CDR1 reads SGHDN; CDR2 reads FVKESK. Trimming took 3 bases from V and 1 from J; bases not matched to a gene: 4. The CDR3 loop reads CASSQGQGMSYEQYF. In nucleotides, the CDR3 is TGTGCCAGCAGCCAGGGACAGGGTATGTCCTACGAGCAGTACTTC.

The chain has TRBV18 and TRBJ1-2, with 11 bases fitting TRBD1. The CDR3 spans 15 residues. CDR1 and CDR2 (germline): KGHSH, LQKENI. V was pared by 3 bases and J by 7 bases, with 7 bases of the junction left unmatched. Written as DNA, the CDR3 is TGTGCCAGCTCACCTGGGACAGGGGGTAAAGGTGGCTACACCTTC. Protein product: CASSPGTGGKGGYTF. Based on the CDR3 plus reference TRBV18 and TRBJ1-2, the full variable domain is NAGVMQNPRHLVRRRGQEARLRCSPMKGHSHVYWYRQLPEEGLKFMVYLQKENIIDESGMPKERFSAEFPKEGPSILRIQQVVRGDSAAYFCASSPGTGGKGGYTFGSGTRLTVV.

This chain joins TRBV4-3 and TRBJ2-3; maybe TRBD1 (6 bases). The CDR3 is 19 residues long. From germline, CDR1 is LGHNA and CDR2 YSLEER. Trimming left V 3 bases short and J 3 bases short, with 25 bases between. CDR3 sequence (DNA): TGCGCCAGCAGCCAGGTCAGGGGAGTGTCCCACAGGGTTACAGATACGCAGTATTTT. Residues: CASSQVRGVSHRVTDTQYF.

The CDR3 protein is CASTHRAKGNEQYF. In DNA form, the CDR3 reads TGTGCCAGCACCCACAGGGCGAAAGGTAACGAGCAGTACTTC. The chain has TRBV28 and TRBJ2-7; D is perhaps TRBD1 (6 bases). Trimming removed 7 bases at V and 5 bases at J, with 18 bases between. Germline V gene sequence: CDR1 MDHEN, CDR2 SYDVKM. The CDR3 loop spans 14 amino acids.

The chain joins TRBV19 to TRBJ1-5; 7 nucleotides agree with TRBD1. J was trimmed by 10 bases and V by 5 bases; bases with no gene match: 11. The CDR3 extends over 14 amino acids. The germline CDR1 and CDR2 sequences are LNHDA and SQIVND (reference sequence). As DNA, the CDR3 is TGTGCCAGTAGTGTCTCCGGGACAGACGGCCCCCAGCATTTT. Translated, it gives CASSVSGTDGPQHF.

V usage is TRBV7-9 and J usage is TRBJ2-2; maybe TRBD2 (5 bases). Germline V gives CDR1 SEHNR, CDR2 FQNEAQ (reference sequence). This CDR3 region has 17 residues. V was cut by 0 bases and J by 0 bases, with 11 bases left in between. The CDR3 reads CASSLAWASSNTGELFF. Written as DNA, the CDR3 is TGTGCCAGCAGCTTAGCTTGGGCTAGCTCGAACACCGGGGAGCTGTTTTTT.